This note documents a single TCR beta chain sequence. Which antigen it targets is not known. No clone much larger than this one lies a single base away; base qualities are absent. The data belong to a study of blood T cell repertoires in COVID-19 (dated by TCRdb to the early 2020s). About the investigation overall: The collaborator samples originated in the United States, Italy and Spain and spanned the acute and convalescent phases of COVID-19. The prospective study material was composed of cDNA or gDNA derived from T cells, B-cell-depleted T cells, or PBMCs. The dataset comprised deeply sampled blood TCRbeta repertoires from subjects exposed to, actively infected with, or recovered from COVID-19. The repertoires were released in a freely available public database meant as a resource for research on the immune response to SARS-CoV-2. The samples were drawn from the first 160 participants of the ongoing ImmuneRACE study and from 950 to 1,500 subjects provided by 6 global collaborators. Nearly every sample came with metadata listing a de-identified subject ID, COVID-19 status, age in years and sex. HLA class I and class II types, where available, came from metadata supplied by the sample provider rather than from assay-based typing.

CDR3 length: 15 amino acids, cysteine to phenylalanine. Only the CDR3 DNA is retained, 45 bases long and in frame from the first base. The CDR1 and CDR2 encoded by the germline V gene are MNHNS and SASEGT. Relative to germline, V is 3 bases shorter and J is 0 bases shorter, with 11 bases between their ends. Broad study findings and their caveats: Clinical and demographic metadata were provided uncurated, with the amount varying by source and participant.

TCRbeta CDR3 regions were amplified from genomic DNA by means of the immunoSEQ Assay, a bias-controlled multiplex PCR. In the source study's methods: Nucleated cell counts per sample were estimated from amplification of reference gene primers within the assay. To quantify the absolute abundance of each unique TCRbeta CDR3 rearrangement, sequence reads were collapsed and filtered. For each sample, productive Simpson clonality was calculated as the square root of Simpson's diversity index across productive rearrangements. TCRdb re-hosts the immuneACCESS table, in-frame sequences only. Its copies lack some clones; in the studies checked, an unresolved V gene accounts for under half of them, and the cause for the rest is not known. That table supplies the V and J calls and clone size; D and trimming were determined from the DNA. This sample is represented by around 700,000 clones; approximately 90% of them were singletons. About 0.26% of the sample is held by the ten biggest clonotypes.

Whole blood was collected in K2EDTA tubes by collaborating institutions according to the institutions' own protocols. For TCRbeta analysis, collaborators shipped samples in one of three forms: frozen whole blood, isolated PBMCs, or DNA extracted from either of those sample types. Sequencing was done on a sample of peripheral blood. The clonotype originates from a woman under 30 with acute or convalescent COVID-19. This sequence uses TRBV6-1 and TRBJ1-1; a tentative D call is TRBD1 (6 bases match). The CDR3 sequence is CASSEVRTVNTEAFF. The DNA reads TGTGCCAGCAGTGAGGTCCGGACAGTGAACACTGAAGCTTTCTTT.